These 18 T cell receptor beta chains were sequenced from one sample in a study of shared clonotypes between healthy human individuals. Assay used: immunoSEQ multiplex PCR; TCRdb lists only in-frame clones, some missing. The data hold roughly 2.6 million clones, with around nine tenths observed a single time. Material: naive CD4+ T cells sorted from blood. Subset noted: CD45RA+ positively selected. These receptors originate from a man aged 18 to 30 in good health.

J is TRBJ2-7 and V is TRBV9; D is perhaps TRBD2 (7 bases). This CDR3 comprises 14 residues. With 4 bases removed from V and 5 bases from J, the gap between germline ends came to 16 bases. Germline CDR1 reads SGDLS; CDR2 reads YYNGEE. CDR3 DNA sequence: TGTGCCAGCAGCAGGGGGGAGGGGAGGAACGAGCAGTACTTC. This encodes CASSRGEGRNEQYF.

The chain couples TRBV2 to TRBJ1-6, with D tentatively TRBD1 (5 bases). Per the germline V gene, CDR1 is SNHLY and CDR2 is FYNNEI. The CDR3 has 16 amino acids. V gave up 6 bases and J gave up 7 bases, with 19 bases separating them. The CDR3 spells CASRPDAGKYNSPLHF. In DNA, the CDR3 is TGTGCCAGCAGACCCGATGCAGGGAAATACAATTCACCCCTCCACTTT.

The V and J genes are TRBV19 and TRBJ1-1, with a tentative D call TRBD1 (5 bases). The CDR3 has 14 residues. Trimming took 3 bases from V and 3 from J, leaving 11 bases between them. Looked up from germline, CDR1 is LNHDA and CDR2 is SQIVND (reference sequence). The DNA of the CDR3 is TGTGCCAGTAGTATTCAGGGAGATCACACTGAAGCTTTCTTT. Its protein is CASSIQGDHTEAFF.

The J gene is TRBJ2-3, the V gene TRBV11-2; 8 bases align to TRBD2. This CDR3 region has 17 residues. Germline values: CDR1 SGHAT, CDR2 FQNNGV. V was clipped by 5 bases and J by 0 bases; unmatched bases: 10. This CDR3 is CASSQTSLAGSTDTQYF. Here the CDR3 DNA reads TGTGCCAGCAGCCAAACGTCCTTAGCGGGGAGCACAGATACGCAGTATTTT.

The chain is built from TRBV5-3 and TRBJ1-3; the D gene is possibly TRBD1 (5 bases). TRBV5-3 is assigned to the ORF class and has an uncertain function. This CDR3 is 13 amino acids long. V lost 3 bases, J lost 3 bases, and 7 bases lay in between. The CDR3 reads CARSWGVGNTIYF. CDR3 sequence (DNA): TGTGCCAGAAGCTGGGGGGTTGGAAACACCATATATTTT.

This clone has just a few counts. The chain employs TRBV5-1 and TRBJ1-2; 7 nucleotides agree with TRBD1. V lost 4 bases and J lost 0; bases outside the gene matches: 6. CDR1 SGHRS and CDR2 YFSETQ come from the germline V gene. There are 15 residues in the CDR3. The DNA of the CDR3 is TGCGCCAGCAGCGTGGGACAGCTGGCTAACTATGGCTACACCTTC. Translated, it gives CASSVGQLANYGYTF.

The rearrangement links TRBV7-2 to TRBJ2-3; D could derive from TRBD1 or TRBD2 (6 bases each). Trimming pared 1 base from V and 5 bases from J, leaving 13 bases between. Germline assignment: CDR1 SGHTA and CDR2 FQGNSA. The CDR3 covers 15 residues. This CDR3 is CASSLGGAGRDTQYF. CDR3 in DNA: TGTGCCAGCAGCTTAGGGGGGGCGGGAAGAGATACGCAGTATTTT.

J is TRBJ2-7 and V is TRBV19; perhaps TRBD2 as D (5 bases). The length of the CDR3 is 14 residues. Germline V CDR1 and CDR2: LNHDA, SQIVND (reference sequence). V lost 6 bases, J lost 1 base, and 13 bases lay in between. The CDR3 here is CASSTLGGSYEQYF. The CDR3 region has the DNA TGTGCCAGTAGCACCTTGGGCGGGTCCTACGAGCAGTACTTC.

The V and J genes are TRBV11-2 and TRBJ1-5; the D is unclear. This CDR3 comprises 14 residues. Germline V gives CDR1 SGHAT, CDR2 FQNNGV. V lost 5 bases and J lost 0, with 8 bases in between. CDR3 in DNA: TGTGCCAGCAGCATGGGATATAGCAATCAGCCCCAGCATTTT. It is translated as CASSMGYSNQPQHF.

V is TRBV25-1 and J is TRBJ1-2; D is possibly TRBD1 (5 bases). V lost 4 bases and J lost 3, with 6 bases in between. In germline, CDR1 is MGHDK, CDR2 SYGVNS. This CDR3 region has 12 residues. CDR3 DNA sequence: TGTGCCAGCAGTGTAGGGGACTATGGCTACACCTTC. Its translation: CASSVGDYGYTF.

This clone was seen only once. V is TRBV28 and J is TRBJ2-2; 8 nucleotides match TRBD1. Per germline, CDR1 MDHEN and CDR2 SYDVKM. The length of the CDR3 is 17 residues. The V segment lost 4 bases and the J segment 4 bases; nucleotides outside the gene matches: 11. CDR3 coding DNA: TGTGCCAGCAGTTCCCACTTCCGACAGGGGATCACCGGGGAGCTGTTTTTT. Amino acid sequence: CASSSHFRQGITGELFF.

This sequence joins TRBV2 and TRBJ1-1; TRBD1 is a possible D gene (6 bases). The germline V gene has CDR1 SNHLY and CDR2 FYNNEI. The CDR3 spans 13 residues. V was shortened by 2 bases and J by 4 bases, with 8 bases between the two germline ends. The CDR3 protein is CASSEQGITEAFF. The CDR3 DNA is TGTGCCAGCAGTGAACAGGGGATCACTGAAGCTTTCTTT.

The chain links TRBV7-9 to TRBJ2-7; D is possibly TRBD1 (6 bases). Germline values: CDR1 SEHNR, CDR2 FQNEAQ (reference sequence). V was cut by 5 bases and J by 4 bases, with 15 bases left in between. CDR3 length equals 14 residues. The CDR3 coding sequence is TGTGCCAGCAGCCGCGGGTCAGGGGATTACGAGCAGTACTTC. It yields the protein CASSRGSGDYEQYF.

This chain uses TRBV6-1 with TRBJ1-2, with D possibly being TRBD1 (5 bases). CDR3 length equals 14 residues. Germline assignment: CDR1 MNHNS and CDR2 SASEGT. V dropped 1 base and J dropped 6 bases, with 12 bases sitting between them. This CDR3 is CASSEVRGVNGYTF. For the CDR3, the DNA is TGTGCCAGCAGTGAAGTACGGGGGGTTAATGGCTACACCTTC.

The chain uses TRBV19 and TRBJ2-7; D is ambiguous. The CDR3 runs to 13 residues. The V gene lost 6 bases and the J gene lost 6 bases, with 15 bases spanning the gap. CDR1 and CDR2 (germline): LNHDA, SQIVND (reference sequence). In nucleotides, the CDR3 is TGTGCCAGTAGCCCACAAATCCTAGGCGAGCAGTACTTC. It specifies CASSPQILGEQYF.

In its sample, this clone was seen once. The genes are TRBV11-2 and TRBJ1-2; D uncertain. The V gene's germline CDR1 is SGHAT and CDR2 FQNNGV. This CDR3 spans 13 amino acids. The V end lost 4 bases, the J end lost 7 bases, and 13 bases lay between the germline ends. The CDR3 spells CASSSKMSSGYTF. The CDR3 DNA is TGTGCCAGCAGCTCTAAGATGTCCTCTGGCTACACCTTC.

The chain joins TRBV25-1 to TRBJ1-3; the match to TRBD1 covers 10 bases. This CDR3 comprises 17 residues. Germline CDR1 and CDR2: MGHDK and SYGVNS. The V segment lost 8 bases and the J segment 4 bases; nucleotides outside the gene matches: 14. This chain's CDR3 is CASQNLPGQGNGNTIYF. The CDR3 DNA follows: TGTGCCAGCCAGAATTTACCGGGACAGGGGAACGGAAACACCATATATTTT.

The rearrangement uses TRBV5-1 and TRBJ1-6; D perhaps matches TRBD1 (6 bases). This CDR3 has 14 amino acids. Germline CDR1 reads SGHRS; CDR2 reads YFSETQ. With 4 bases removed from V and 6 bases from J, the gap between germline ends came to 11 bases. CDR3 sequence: CASSLRGSNSPLHF. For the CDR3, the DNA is TGCGCCAGCAGCCTCAGGGGCTCTAATTCACCCCTCCACTTT.